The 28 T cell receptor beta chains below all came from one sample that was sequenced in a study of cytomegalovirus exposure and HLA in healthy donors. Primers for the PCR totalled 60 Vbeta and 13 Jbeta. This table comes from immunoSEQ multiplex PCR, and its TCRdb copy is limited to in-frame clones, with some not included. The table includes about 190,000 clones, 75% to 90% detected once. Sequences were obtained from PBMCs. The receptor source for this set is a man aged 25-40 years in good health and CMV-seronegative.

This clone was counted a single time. The CDR3 here is CASSLYGDNEQFF. CDR3 coding DNA: TGTGCCAGCAGCTTGTACGGGGACAATGAGCAGTTCTTC. The chain recombines TRBV5-6 with TRBJ2-1, with D possibly being TRBD2 (5 bases). V lost 1 base to trimming and J lost 5 bases, with 7 bases between them. The CDR3 is 13 residues long. CDR1 and CDR2 from the germline V gene are SGHDT and YYEEEE.

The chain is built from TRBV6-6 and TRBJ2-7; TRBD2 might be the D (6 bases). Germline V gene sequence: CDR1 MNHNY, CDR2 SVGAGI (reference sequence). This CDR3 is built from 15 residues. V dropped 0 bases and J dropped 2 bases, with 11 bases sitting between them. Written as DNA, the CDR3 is TGTGCCAGCAGTTACTCGGGGCTAGCGACCTACGAGCAGTACTTC. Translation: CASSYSGLATYEQYF.

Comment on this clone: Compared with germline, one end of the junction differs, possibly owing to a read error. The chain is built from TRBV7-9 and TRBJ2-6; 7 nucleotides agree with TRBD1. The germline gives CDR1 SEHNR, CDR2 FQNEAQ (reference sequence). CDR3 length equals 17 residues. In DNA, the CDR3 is TGTTCCAGCAGACGACAGGGAACCTCATTTGGGTCCAACGTCCTGACTTTC. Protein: CSSRRQGTSFGSNVLTF.

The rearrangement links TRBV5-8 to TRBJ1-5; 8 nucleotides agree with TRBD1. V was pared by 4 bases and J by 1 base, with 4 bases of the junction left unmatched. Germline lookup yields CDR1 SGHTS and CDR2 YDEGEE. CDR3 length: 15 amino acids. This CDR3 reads CASSRQGASNQPQHF. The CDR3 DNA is TGTGCCAGCAGCCGCCAGGGGGCGAGCAATCAGCCCCAGCATTTT.

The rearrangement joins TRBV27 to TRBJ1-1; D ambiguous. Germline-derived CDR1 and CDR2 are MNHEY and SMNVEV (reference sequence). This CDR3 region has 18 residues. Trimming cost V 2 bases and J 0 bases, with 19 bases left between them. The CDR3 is CASSLIYRGPEMNTEAFF. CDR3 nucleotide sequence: TGTGCCAGCAGTTTAATTTATCGAGGCCCGGAGATGAACACTGAAGCTTTCTTT.

CDR3 region: CASSPRDRFNEQFF. CDR3 DNA sequence: TGTGCCAGCAGTCCCCGGGACAGGTTCAATGAGCAGTTCTTC. V is TRBV6-6 and J is TRBJ2-1, with TRBD1 matching over 8 bases. V lost 5 bases, J lost 6 bases, and 6 bases stayed unmatched. CDR1 and CDR2 (germline): MNHNY, SVGAGI (reference sequence). The CDR3 extends over 14 amino acids.

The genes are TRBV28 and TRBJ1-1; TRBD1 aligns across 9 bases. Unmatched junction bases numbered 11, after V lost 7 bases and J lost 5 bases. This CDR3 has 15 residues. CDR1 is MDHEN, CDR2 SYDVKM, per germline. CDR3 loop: CASNTPGQGKTEAFF. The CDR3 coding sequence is TGTGCCAGCAACACCCCGGGACAGGGAAAAACTGAAGCTTTCTTT. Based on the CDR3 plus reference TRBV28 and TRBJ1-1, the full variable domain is DVKVTQSSRYLVKRTGEKVFLECVQDMDHENMFWYRQDPGLGLRLIYFSYDVKMKEKGDIPEGYSVSREKKERFSLILESASTNQTSMYLCASNTPGQGKTEAFFGQGTRLTVV.

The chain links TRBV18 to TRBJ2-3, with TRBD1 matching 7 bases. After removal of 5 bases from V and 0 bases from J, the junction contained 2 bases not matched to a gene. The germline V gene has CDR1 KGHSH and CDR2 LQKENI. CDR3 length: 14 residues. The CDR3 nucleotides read TGTGCCAGCTCATGGGACAGAAGCACAGATACGCAGTATTTT. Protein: CASSWDRSTDTQYF.

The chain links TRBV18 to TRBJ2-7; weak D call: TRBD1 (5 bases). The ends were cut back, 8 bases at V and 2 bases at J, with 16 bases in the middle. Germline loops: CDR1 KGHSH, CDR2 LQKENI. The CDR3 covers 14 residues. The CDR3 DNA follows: TGTGCCAGCACCTGGGGCCGGACGGCCTACGAGCAGTACTTC. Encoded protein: CASTWGRTAYEQYF.

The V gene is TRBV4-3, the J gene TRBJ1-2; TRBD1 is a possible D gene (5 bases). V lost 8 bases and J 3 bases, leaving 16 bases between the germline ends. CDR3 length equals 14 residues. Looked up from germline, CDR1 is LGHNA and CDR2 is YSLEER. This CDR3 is CASQERQGDYGYTF. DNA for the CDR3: TGCGCCAGCCAAGAAAGGCAGGGTGACTATGGCTACACCTTC.

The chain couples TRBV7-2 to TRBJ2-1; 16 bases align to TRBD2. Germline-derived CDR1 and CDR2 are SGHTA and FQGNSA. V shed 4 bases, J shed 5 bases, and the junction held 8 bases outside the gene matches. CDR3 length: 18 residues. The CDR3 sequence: CASSSPGLAGGFNNEQFF. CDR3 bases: TGTGCCAGCAGCTCGCCGGGACTAGCGGGGGGGTTTAACAATGAGCAGTTCTTC.

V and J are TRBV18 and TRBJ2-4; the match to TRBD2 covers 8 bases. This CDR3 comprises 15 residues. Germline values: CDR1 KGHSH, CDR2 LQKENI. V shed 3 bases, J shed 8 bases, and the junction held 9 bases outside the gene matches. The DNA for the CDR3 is TGTGCCAGCTCACCGGCCGGGACTAGAGGGGACATTCAGTACTTC. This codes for CASSPAGTRGDIQYF. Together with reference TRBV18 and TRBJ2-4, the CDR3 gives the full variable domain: NAGVMQNPRHLVRRRGQEARLRCSPMKGHSHVYWYRQLPEEGLKFMVYLQKENIIDESGMPKERFSAEFPKEGPSILRIQQVVRGDSAAYFCASSPAGTRGDIQYFGAGTRLSVL.

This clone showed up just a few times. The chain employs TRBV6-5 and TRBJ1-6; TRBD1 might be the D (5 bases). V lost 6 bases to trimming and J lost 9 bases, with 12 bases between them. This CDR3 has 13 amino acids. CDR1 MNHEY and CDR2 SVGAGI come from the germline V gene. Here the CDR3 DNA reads TGTGCCAGCAGACAACGGGGGGGTTCACCCCTCCACTTT. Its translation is CASRQRGGSPLHF.

CDR3 region: CASSLRRDNFYEQYF. CDR3 coding DNA: TGTGCCAGCAGCCTGCGCCGGGACAACTTTTACGAGCAGTACTTC. The chain carries TRBV7-2 and TRBJ2-7, with a possible D match to TRBD1 (6 bases). This CDR3 is 15 amino acids long. Germline CDR1 SGHTA, CDR2 FQGNSA. With 5 bases removed from V and 4 bases from J, the gap between germline ends came to 18 bases.

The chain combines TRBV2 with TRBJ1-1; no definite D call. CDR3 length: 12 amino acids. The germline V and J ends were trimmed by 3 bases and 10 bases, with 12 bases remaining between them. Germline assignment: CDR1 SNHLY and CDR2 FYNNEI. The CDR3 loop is CASSDSGVSAFF. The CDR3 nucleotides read TGTGCCAGCAGTGATTCCGGGGTTTCAGCTTTCTTT.

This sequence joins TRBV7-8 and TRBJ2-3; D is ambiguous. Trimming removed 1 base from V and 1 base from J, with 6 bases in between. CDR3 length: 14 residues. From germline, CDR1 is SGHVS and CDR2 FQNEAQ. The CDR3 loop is CASSLVSRTDTQYF. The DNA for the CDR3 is TGTGCCAGCAGCTTAGTGAGCCGCACAGATACGCAGTATTTT.

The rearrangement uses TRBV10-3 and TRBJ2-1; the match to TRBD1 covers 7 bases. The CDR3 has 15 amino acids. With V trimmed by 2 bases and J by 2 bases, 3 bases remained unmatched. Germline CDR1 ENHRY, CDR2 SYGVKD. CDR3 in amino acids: CAISEEGAPYNEQFF. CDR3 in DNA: TGTGCCATCAGTGAGGAGGGGGCCCCCTACAATGAGCAGTTCTTC.

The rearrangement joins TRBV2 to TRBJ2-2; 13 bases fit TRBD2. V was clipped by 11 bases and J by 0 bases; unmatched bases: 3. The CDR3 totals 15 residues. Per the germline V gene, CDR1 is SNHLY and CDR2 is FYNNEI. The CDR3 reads CAGTSGTTNTGELFF. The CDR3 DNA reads TGTGCCGGGACTAGCGGGACAACGAACACCGGGGAGCTGTTTTTT.

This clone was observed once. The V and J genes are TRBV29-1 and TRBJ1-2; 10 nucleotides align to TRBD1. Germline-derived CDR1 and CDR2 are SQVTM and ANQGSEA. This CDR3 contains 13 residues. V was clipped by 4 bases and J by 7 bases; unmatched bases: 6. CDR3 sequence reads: CSVVWDRGAGYTF. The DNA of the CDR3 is TGCAGCGTTGTGTGGGACAGGGGAGCTGGCTACACCTTC.

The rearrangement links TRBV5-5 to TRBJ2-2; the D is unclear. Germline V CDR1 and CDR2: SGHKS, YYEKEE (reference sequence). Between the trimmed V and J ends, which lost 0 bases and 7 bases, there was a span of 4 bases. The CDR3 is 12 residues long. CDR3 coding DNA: TGTGCCAGCAGCTTGGATATCGGGGAGCTGTTTTTT. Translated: CASSLDIGELFF. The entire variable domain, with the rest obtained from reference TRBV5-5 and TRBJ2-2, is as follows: DAGVTQSPTHLIKTRGQQVTLRCSPISGHKSVSWYQQVLGQGPQFIFQYYEKEERGRGNFPDRFSARQFPNYSSELNVNALLLGDSALYLCASSLDIGELFFGEGSRLTVL.

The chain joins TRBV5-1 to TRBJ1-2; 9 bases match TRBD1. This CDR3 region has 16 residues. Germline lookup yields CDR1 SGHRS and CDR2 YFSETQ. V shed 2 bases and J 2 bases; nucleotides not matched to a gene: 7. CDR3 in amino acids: CASSFTDRGENYGYTF. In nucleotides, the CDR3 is TGCGCCAGCAGCTTTACAGACAGGGGGGAGAACTATGGCTACACCTTC.

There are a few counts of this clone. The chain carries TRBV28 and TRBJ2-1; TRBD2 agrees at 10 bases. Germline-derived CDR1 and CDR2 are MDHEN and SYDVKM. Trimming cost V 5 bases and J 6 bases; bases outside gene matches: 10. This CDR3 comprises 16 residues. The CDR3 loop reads CASSPLAGVGSNEQFF. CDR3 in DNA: TGTGCCAGCAGTCCCCTAGCGGGAGTAGGGAGCAATGAGCAGTTCTTC. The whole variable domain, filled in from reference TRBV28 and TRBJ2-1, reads DVKVTQSSRYLVKRTGEKVFLECVQDMDHENMFWYRQDPGLGLRLIYFSYDVKMKEKGDIPEGYSVSREKKERFSLILESASTNQTSMYLCASSPLAGVGSNEQFFGPGTRLTVL.

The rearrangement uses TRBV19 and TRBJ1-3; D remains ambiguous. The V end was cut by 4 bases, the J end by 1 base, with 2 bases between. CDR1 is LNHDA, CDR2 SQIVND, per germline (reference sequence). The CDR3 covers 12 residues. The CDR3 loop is CASSTSGNTIYF. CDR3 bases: TGTGCCAGTAGTACGTCTGGAAACACCATATATTTT.

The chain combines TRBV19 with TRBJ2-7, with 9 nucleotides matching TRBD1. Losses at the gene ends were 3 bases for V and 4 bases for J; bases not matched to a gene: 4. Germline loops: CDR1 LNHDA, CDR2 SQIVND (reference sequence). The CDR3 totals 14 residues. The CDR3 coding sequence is TGTGCCAGTAGTATTTCGGGACAGGGATACGAGCAGTACTTC. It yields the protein CASSISGQGYEQYF.

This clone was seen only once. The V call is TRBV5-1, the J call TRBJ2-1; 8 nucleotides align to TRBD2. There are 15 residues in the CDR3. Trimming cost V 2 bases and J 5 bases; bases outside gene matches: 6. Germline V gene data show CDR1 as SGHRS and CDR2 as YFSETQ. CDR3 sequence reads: CASSLSSGGHNEQFF. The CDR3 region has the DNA TGCGCCAGCAGCTTAAGCAGCGGGGGCCACAATGAGCAGTTCTTC.

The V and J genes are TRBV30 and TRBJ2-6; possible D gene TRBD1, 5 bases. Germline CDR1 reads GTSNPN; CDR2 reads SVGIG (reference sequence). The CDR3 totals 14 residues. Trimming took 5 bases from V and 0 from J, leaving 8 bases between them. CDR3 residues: CAWEGASGANVLTF. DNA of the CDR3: TGTGCCTGGGAAGGGGCCTCTGGGGCCAACGTCCTGACTTTC.

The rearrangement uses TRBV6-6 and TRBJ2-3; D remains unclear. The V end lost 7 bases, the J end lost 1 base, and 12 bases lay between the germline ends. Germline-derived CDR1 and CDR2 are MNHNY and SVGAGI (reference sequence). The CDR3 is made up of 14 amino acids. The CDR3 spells CASKWLTGTDTQYF. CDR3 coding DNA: TGTGCCAGCAAGTGGTTAACGGGCACAGATACGCAGTATTTT.

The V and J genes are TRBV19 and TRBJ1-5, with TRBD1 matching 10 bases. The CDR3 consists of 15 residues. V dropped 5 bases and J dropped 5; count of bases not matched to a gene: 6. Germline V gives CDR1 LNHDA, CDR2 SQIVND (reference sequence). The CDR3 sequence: CASSPPDRGDQPQHF. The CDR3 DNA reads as TGTGCCAGTAGTCCTCCGGACAGGGGGGATCAGCCCCAGCATTTT. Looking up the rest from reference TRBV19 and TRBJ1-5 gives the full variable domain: DGGITQSPKYLFRKEGQNVTLSCEQNLNHDAMYWYRQDPGQGLRLIYYSQIVNDFQKGDIAEGYSVSREKKESFPLTVTSAQKNPTAFYLCASSPPDRGDQPQHFGDGTRLSIL.